In this sample, the clone carrying this T cell receptor beta chain turned up once. Its specificity is not known. The record originates from a study of T cell responses to AZD1222 COVID-19 vaccine. Study-level findings and limits: Unmutated variant regions are reportedly targeted by nearly half of spike-specific TCRs.

The V and J ends lost 3 bases and 15 bases respectively, with 14 bases between them. Germline V gene sequence: CDR1 LNHNV, CDR2 YYDKDF (reference sequence). The CDR3 loop spans 12 amino acids. The method was immunoSEQ multiplex PCR; TCRdb's version includes in-frame clones alone and lacks a portion of them. The data show 140,000 to 150,000 clones, just under 95% seen once. This rearrangement joins TRBV15 to TRBJ2-2, with a possible D match to TRBD2 (6 bases). The receptor's source is an adult in good health. The specimen was peripheral blood, collected on day 0 of AZD1222 vaccination. CDR3 residues: CATSRQAGRVFF. The CDR3 nucleotides are TGTGCCACCAGCAGGCAAGCGGGCCGAGTGTTTTTT.